This TCR beta chain is drawn from a study of STAT5B mutations in CD4+ large granular lymphocyte leukemia. As to this clone: Its target is unknown.

Trimming removed 4 bases at V and 6 bases at J, with 3 bases between. This CDR3 has 11 residues. From germline, CDR1 is LNHDA and CDR2 SQIVND (reference sequence). Overall study findings and caveats: TRBV06-family usage was enriched in top patient clones (8/27) versus controls (2/35).

Only in-frame clones appear in the TCRdb table, and some are missing; sequencing was by immunoSEQ multiplex PCR. This sample has tens of thousands of clones, with about four fifths found just once. Material for sequencing was CD4+ T cells from blood buffy coats. This chain uses TRBV19 with TRBJ1-4, with unresolved D. The receptor comes from a human donor in good health. The CDR3 DNA is TGTGCCAGTAGTACATATGAAAAACTGTTTTTT. Encoded protein: CASSTYEKLFF.